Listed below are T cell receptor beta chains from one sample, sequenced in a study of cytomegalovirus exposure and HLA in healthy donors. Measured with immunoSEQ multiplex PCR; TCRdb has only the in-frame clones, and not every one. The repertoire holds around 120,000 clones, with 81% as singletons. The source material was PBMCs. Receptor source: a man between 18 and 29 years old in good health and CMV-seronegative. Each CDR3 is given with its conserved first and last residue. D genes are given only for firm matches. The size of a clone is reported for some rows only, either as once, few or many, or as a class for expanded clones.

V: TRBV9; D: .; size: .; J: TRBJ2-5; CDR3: CASAPSAGGTQETQYF; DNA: TGTGCCAGCGCACCTAGTGCCGGGGGAACCCAAGAGACCCAGTACTTC
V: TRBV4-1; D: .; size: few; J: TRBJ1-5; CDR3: CASSQALIQPQHF; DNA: TGCGCCAGCAGCCAAGCTCTAATCCAGCCCCAGCATTTT
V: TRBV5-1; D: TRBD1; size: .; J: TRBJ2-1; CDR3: CASSLGGTGYYNEQFF; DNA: TGCGCCAGCAGCTTGGGTGGGACAGGGTACTACAATGAGCAGTTCTTC
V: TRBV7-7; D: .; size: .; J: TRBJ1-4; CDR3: CASSPGVGEKLFF; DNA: TGTGCTAGCAGCCCCGGAGTCGGGGAAAAACTGTTTTTT
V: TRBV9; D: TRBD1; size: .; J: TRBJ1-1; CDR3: CASSARQGADTEAFF; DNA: TGTGCCAGCAGCGCCCGACAGGGGGCGGACACTGAAGCTTTCTTT
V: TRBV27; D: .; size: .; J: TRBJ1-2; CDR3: CASRGVGQKDYGYTF; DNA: TGTGCCAGCAGGGGGGTAGGACAGAAGGATTATGGCTACACCTTC
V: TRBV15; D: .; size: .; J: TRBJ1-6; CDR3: CATSRDGRPTALRRYNSPLHF; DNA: TGTGCCACCAGCAGAGATGGCCGACCGACGGCACTGAGGAGGTATAATTCACCCCTCCACTTT
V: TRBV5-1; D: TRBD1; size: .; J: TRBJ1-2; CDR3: CASSLDRGWGYTF; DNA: TGCGCCAGCAGCTTAGACAGGGGATGGGGCTACACCTTC
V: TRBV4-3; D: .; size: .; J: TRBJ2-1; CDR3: CASSQESNRGGNEQFF; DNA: TGCGCCAGCAGCCAAGAGTCGAACAGGGGAGGAAATGAGCAGTTCTTC
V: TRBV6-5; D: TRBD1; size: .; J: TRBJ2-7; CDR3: CASSPGTGDRVRWF; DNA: TGTGCCAGTAGTCCCGGGACAGGGGATCGGGTACGTTGGTTC
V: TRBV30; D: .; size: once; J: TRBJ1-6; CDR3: CAWSAAGQGNSPLHF; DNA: TGTGCCTGGAGTGCGGCAGGACAAGGGAATTCACCCCTCCACTTT
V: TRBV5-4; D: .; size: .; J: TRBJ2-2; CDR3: CASSPFSDFRVSANTGELFF; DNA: TGTGCCAGCAGCCCATTTTCGGATTTCAGGGTATCCGCGAACACCGGGGAGCTGTTTTTT
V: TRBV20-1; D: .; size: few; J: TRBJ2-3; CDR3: CSARRSDTQYF; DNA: TGCAGTGCTAGGCGCTCAGATACGCAGTATTTT
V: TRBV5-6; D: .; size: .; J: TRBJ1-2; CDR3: CASSYSREQLLNYGYTF; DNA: TGTGCCAGCAGTTATTCCCGGGAACAACTCCTAAACTATGGCTACACCTTC
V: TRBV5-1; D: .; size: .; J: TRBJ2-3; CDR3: CASRRALTDTQYF; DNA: TGCGCCAGCAGGAGGGCCCTCACAGATACGCAGTATTTT
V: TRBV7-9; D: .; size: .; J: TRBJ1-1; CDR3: CASSLATGGEAFF; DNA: TGTGCCAGCAGCTTAGCCACGGGGGGCGAAGCTTTCTTT
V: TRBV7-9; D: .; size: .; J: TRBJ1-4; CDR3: CASSLEPRVQSNEKLFF; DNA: TGTGCCAGCAGCTTAGAGCCGCGGGTTCAGTCTAATGAAAAACTGTTTTTT
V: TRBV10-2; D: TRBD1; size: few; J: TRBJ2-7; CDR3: CASMTGYEQYF; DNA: TGCGCCAGCATGACAGGGTACGAGCAGTACTTC
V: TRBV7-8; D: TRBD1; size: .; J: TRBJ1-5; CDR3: CASSQRTGSNQPQHF; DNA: TGTGCCAGCAGCCAGCGGACAGGATCAAATCAGCCCCAGCATTTT
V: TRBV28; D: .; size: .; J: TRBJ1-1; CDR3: CASSSAEQGYTEAFF; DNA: TGTGCCAGCAGTTCCGCCGAACAGGGATACACTGAAGCTTTCTTT
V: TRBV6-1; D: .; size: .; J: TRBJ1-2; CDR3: CASSGGRGSYGYTF; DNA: TGTGCCAGCAGCGGAGGGCGGGGATCCTATGGCTACACCTTC
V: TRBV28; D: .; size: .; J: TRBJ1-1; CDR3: CASRPQVTEAFF; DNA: TGTGCCAGCAGACCACAGGTCACTGAAGCTTTCTTT
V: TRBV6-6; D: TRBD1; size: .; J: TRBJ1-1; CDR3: CASSYLSGGTEAFF; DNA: TGTGCCAGCAGTTACTTGTCAGGGGGCACTGAAGCTTTCTTT
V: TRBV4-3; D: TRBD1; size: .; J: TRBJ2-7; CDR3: CASSQSLQTGGYSYEQYF; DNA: TGCGCCAGCAGCCAGAGCCTCCAAACAGGGGGCTACTCCTACGAGCAGTACTTC
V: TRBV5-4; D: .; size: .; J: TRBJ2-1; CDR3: CASSRAGELGNEQFF; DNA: TGTGCCAGCAGCAGAGCAGGGGAGCTTGGCAATGAGCAGTTCTTC
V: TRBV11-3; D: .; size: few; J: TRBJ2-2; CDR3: CASSMTRPNTGELFF; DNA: TGTGCCAGCAGCATGACTAGACCGAACACCGGGGAGCTGTTTTTT
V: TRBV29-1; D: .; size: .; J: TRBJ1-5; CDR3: CSVGGGNQPQHF; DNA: TGCAGCGTTGGGGGAGGTAATCAGCCCCAGCATTTT
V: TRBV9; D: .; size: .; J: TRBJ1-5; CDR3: CASSGTGRNQPQHF; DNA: TGTGCCAGCAGCGGTACAGGTCGTAATCAGCCCCAGCATTTT
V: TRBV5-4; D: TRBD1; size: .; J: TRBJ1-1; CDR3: CASSLAAGGLNTEAFF; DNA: TGTGCCAGCAGCTTGGCGGCAGGGGGGTTGAACACTGAAGCTTTCTTT
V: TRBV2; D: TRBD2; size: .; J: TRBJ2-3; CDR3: CASSVGGTYTDTQYF; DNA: TGTGCCAGCAGTGTGGGGGGGACTTACACAGATACGCAGTATTTT
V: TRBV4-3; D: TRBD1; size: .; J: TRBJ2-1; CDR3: CASSREDRAGDEQFF; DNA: TGCGCCAGCAGCCGTGAGGACAGGGCCGGTGATGAGCAGTTCTTC
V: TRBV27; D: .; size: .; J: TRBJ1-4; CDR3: CASSLMTDEKLFF; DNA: TGTGCCAGCAGTTTAATGACTGATGAAAAACTGTTTTTT
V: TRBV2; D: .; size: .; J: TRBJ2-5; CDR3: CASSEQRQETQYF; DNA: TGTGCCAGCAGTGAGCAGCGCCAAGAGACCCAGTACTTC
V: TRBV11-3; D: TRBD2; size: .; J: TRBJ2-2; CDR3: CASSPAGIGGTGELFF; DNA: TGTGCCAGCAGCCCCGCCGGGATCGGGGGGACCGGGGAGCTGTTTTTT
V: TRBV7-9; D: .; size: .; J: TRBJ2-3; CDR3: CASSFRDSAISDTQYF; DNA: TGTGCCAGCAGCTTCCGTGACAGTGCAATTTCAGATACGCAGTATTTT
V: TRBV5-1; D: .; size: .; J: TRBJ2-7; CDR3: CASRPDSGTYEQYF; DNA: TGCGCCAGCAGACCGGACAGTGGGACCTACGAGCAGTACTTC
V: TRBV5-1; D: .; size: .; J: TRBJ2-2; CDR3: CASSINGQRLNTGELFF; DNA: TGCGCCAGCAGCATTAATGGACAGAGGCTAAACACCGGGGAGCTGTTTTTT